The 28 T cell receptor beta chains listed next were all sequenced from one sample in a study of Ad26.COV2.S vaccination and SARS-CoV-2 variants. Sequencing was performed with immunoSEQ multiplex PCR; in TCRdb, only in-frame clones are kept and a portion is missing. The data hold about 350,000 clones, with less than 90% observed a single time. The treatment denotes: over 15 received Ad26.COV2.S at low or high dose, single or two shots; about 5 received placebo; per-sample allocation not given. Repertoires come from day 63 after the first vaccine or placebo injection. This sample comprised peripheral blood, obtained in a trial of Ad26.COV2.S vaccine versus placebo. The receptors come from a person between 18 and 65 years old who received the Ad26.COV2.S COVID-19 vaccine or a placebo.

This clone was found once. The rearrangement uses TRBV10-3 and TRBJ2-1; perhaps TRBD1 as D (6 bases). CDR1 and CDR2 from the germline V gene are ENHRY and SYGVKD. Trimming removed 6 bases at V and 2 bases at J, with 11 bases between. CDR3 length: 14 amino acids. CDR3 nucleotide sequence: TGTGCCATCAGGGGCAGGGGCACCTACAATGAGCAGTTCTTC. Translation: CAIRGRGTYNEQFF.

V and J are TRBV6-5 and TRBJ2-7, with D possibly TRBD1 on 8 matching bases. The germline CDR1 and CDR2 sequences are MNHEY and SVGAGI. The CDR3 has 16 amino acids. Between the trimmed V and J ends, which lost 2 bases and 2 bases, there was a span of 16 bases. The CDR3 DNA follows: TGTGCCAGCAGTTACACAGAACAGGGGGGGGCCTACGAGCAGTACTTC. Protein: CASSYTEQGGAYEQYF.

The rearrangement joins TRBV4-1 to TRBJ1-4; possibly TRBD1 for D (5 bases). This CDR3 region has 15 residues. Trimming cost V 4 bases and J 7 bases, with 16 bases left between them. From germline, CDR1 is MGHRA and CDR2 YSYEKL. CDR3 DNA: TGCGCCAGCAGCCTAGGGACCTCAACGGGTGAAAAACTGTTTTTT. It specifies CASSLGTSTGEKLFF.

In regard to this clone: Other DNA sequences within the sample encode an identical CDR3. V is TRBV7-9 and J is TRBJ1-3; D is unresolved. With 4 bases removed from V and 0 bases from J, the gap between germline ends came to 4 bases. The V gene's germline CDR1 is SEHNR and CDR2 FQNEAQ (reference sequence). The CDR3 sequence is 13 residues long. The CDR3 DNA follows: TGTGCCAGCAGCTCTTTCTCTGGAAACACCATATATTTT. It specifies CASSSFSGNTIYF.

The chain recombines TRBV5-1 with TRBJ2-7, with 7 bases fitting TRBD1. J gave up 2 bases and V 4 bases, and 9 bases lay outside the gene matches. The CDR3 is 15 amino acids. CDR1 and CDR2 (germline): SGHRS, YFSETQ. The CDR3 loop reads CASSVGQALTYEQYF. CDR3 DNA: TGCGCCAGCAGCGTAGGACAGGCTCTCACCTACGAGCAGTACTTC.

This chain uses TRBV10-3 with TRBJ2-7; 9 nucleotides agree with TRBD1. Per the germline V gene, CDR1 is ENHRY and CDR2 is SYGVKD. The CDR3 runs 14 residues. J was trimmed by 1 base and V by 5 bases; bases with no gene match: 3. The CDR3 nucleotides are TGTGCCATCAGTCCCGGGACAGGGTCCTACGAGCAGTACTTC. This sequence encodes CAISPGTGSYEQYF.

The gene calls are TRBV10-2 and TRBJ1-2, with D maybe TRBD1 (6 bases). V was trimmed by 10 bases and J by 4 bases, leaving 19 bases between them. CDR3 length equals 14 residues. Germline CDR1 and CDR2: WSHSY and SAAADI. CDR3 coding DNA: TGCGCCACTTCGGCAACCAGGGGTACCTATGGCTACACCTTC. This sequence encodes CATSATRGTYGYTF.

J is TRBJ1-1 and V is TRBV3-1 (or the pseudogene TRBV3-2); D may be TRBD1 (6 bases). V lost 4 bases to trimming and J lost 0 bases, with 12 bases between them. Germline V gene lookup returns CDR1 LGHDT and CDR2 YNNKEL (reference sequence). CDR3 length equals 15 residues. CDR3 region: CASSPSDRMNTEAFF. CDR3 in DNA: TGTGCCAGCAGCCCTTCGGACAGAATGAACACTGAAGCTTTCTTT.

J is TRBJ2-3 and V is TRBV25-1; no clear D gene. The CDR3 sequence is 10 residues long. CDR1 and CDR2 from the germline V gene are MGHDK and SYGVNS. The ends were cut back, 5 bases at V and 4 bases at J, with 1 base in the middle. CDR3 in amino acids: CASSSDTQYF. CDR3 coding DNA: TGTGCCAGCAGTTCAGATACGCAGTATTTT.

The chain uses TRBV28 and TRBJ1-1; D is perhaps TRBD1 (6 bases). V lost 6 bases and J lost 4, with 15 bases in between. The CDR3 sequence is 14 residues long. Germline-derived CDR1 and CDR2 are MDHEN and SYDVKM. The CDR3 sequence is CASSLRQVATEAFF. Here the CDR3 DNA reads TGTGCCAGCAGCCTACGACAGGTAGCCACTGAAGCTTTCTTT. The whole variable domain, remainder taken from reference TRBV28 and TRBJ1-1, is DVKVTQSSRYLVKRTGEKVFLECVQDMDHENMFWYRQDPGLGLRLIYFSYDVKMKEKGDIPEGYSVSREKKERFSLILESASTNQTSMYLCASSLRQVATEAFFGQGTRLTVV.

The chain links TRBV29-1 to TRBJ2-2; D is uncertain. Trimming left V 3 bases short and J 1 base short, with 9 bases between. The CDR3 is 14 amino acids. Germline CDR1 reads SQVTM; CDR2 reads ANQGSEA. CDR3 loop: CSVEWEKNTGELFF. CDR3 in DNA: TGCAGCGTTGAGTGGGAAAAGAACACCGGGGAGCTGTTTTTT.

CDR3 coding DNA: TGTGCCAGCAAGGAGGGGCAGAACACTGAAGCTTTCTTT. Residues: CASKEGQNTEAFF. The chain uses TRBV6-5 and TRBJ1-1; a weak D match, TRBD1 (5 bases). Germline CDR1 is MNHEY and CDR2 is SVGAGI. The CDR3 has 13 residues. Trimming removed 7 bases at V and 1 base at J, with 10 bases between.

The CDR3 nucleotides are TGTGCCAGCAGCCAAGTTGCGGCCGGACTCACTGAAGCTTTCTTT. This codes for CASSQVAAGLTEAFF. The V and J genes are TRBV3-1 (or the pseudogene TRBV3-2) and TRBJ1-1; no firm D call. The CDR3 is made up of 15 amino acids. In germline, CDR1 is LGHDT, CDR2 YNNKEL (reference sequence). V lost 1 base and J lost 4, with 13 bases in between.

The chain couples TRBV29-1 to TRBJ2-1, with 9 bases that match TRBD2. The CDR3 contains 13 residues. The ends lost 7 bases at V and 8 bases at J; junction bases unmatched: 9. The germline gives CDR1 SQVTM, CDR2 ANQGSEA. Here the CDR3 reads CSAGAGGPDEQFF. The CDR3 DNA reads TGCAGCGCCGGGGCGGGAGGGCCAGATGAGCAGTTCTTC.

The rearrangement uses TRBV5-8 and TRBJ2-3; 9 bases match TRBD2. The CDR3 spans 18 residues. The ends lost 1 base at V and 2 bases at J; junction bases unmatched: 11. Germline V gives CDR1 SGHTS, CDR2 YDEGEE. CDR3 sequence (DNA): TGTGCCAGCAGCTTGCGCGGCGGGAGGGCCGGGAACACAGATACGCAGTATTTT. This encodes CASSLRGGRAGNTDTQYF.

This chain joins TRBV6-6 and TRBJ1-4, with TRBD1 as a possible D gene (6 bases). The V end lost 4 bases, the J end lost 4 bases, and 16 bases lay between the germline ends. The CDR3 covers 16 residues. Germline CDR1 reads MNHNY; CDR2 reads SVGAGI (reference sequence). DNA of the CDR3: TGTGCCAGCAGTTCCCCGGGGGGCGCGGGTAATGAAAAACTGTTTTTT. Protein product: CASSSPGGAGNEKLFF.

The CDR3 DNA reads as TGTGCCAGCAGCCAAGTCAGGGAGAGCCAGCCCCAGCATTTT. This encodes CASSQVRESQPQHF. The gene calls are TRBV3-1 (or the pseudogene TRBV3-2) and TRBJ1-5; weak D call: TRBD1 (5 bases). Looked up from germline, CDR1 is LGHDT and CDR2 is YNNKEL (reference sequence). CDR3 size: 14 residues. Trimming removed 1 base at V and 7 bases at J, with 11 bases between.

V is TRBV28 and J is TRBJ2-7; TRBD1 might be the D (6 bases). Germline values: CDR1 MDHEN, CDR2 SYDVKM. The V end lost 3 bases, the J end lost 4 bases, and 13 bases lay between the germline ends. This CDR3 is 14 amino acids long. CDR3 bases: TGTGCCAGCAGTTTTACAGGGAAGGGTTACGAGCAGTACTTC. Translating it yields CASSFTGKGYEQYF.

J is TRBJ2-3 and V is TRBV10-1; weak D call: TRBD2 (5 bases). Germline values: CDR1 WNHNN, CDR2 SYGVQD (reference sequence). V lost 4 bases, J lost 2 bases, and 7 bases lay in between. This CDR3 is built from 13 residues. The CDR3 coding sequence is TGCGCCAGCAGTGCCGGGAACACAGATACGCAGTATTTT. This gives the protein CASSAGNTDTQYF.

V gene TRBV23-1 combines with J gene TRBJ2-7; D remains ambiguous. TRBV23-1 belongs to the ORF category, with a function that is uncertain. The CDR3 covers 14 residues. Trimming shortened V by 5 bases and J by 7 bases, and 18 bases separated the two germline ends. CDR3 sequence: CASSKDTSFFEQYF. DNA of the CDR3: TGCGCCAGCAGTAAAGACACCTCTTTTTTTGAGCAGTACTTC.

This chain uses TRBV11-3 with TRBJ1-1; 8 nucleotides match TRBD1. This CDR3 region has 13 residues. Looked up from germline, CDR1 is SGHNT and CDR2 is YENEEA. Trimming removed 3 bases from V and 3 bases from J; junction bases left unmatched: 0. DNA of the CDR3: TGTGCCAGCAGCTTGGACAGGGACACTGAAGCTTTCTTT. It is translated as CASSLDRDTEAFF. Looking up the rest from reference TRBV11-3 and TRBJ1-1 gives the full variable domain: EAGVVQSPRYKIIEKKQPVAFWCNPISGHNTLYWYLQNLGQGPELLIRYENEEAVDDSQLPKDRFSAERLKGVDSTLKIQPAELGDSAVYLCASSLDRDTEAFFGQGTRLTVV.

The chain combines TRBV2 with TRBJ1-3; D is uncertain. V was shortened by 7 bases and J by 0 bases, with 16 bases between the two germline ends. There are 16 residues in the CDR3. The germline gives CDR1 SNHLY, CDR2 FYNNEI. The DNA of the CDR3 is TGTGCCAGCAACCGCCGAGAGCGGACCTCTGGAAACACCATATATTTT. Amino acid sequence: CASNRRERTSGNTIYF.

The chain is built from TRBV6-6 and TRBJ2-1; 8 bases align to TRBD1. Per germline, CDR1 MNHNY and CDR2 SVGAGI (reference sequence). The CDR3 runs to 14 residues. The ends lost 11 bases at V and 6 bases at J; junction bases unmatched: 12. CDR3 nucleotide sequence: TGTGCCGCCCGGACCGGGACAGGCGGCAATGAGCAGTTCTTC. This sequence encodes CAARTGTGGNEQFF.

The J gene is TRBJ2-5, the V gene TRBV7-9; D is possibly TRBD1 (6 bases). Per the germline V gene, CDR1 is SEHNR and CDR2 is FQNEAQ (reference sequence). V was shortened by 5 bases and J by 6 bases, with 16 bases between the two germline ends. The CDR3 runs to 14 residues. The CDR3 loop is CASSRIQGSKTQYF. The CDR3 nucleotides read TGTGCCAGCAGCCGAATTCAGGGGAGTAAGACCCAGTACTTC.

This clone was seen a handful of times. V is TRBV5-8 and J is TRBJ2-1; 16 bases line up with TRBD2. The length of the CDR3 is 20 residues. The ends lost 1 base at V and 5 bases at J; junction bases unmatched: 12. The germline V gene has CDR1 SGHTS and CDR2 YDEGEE. The CDR3: CASSLPLSGTSGGANNEQFF. CDR3 DNA sequence: TGTGCCAGCAGCTTGCCACTCTCCGGGACTAGCGGGGGGGCTAACAATGAGCAGTTCTTC. The entire variable domain, with the rest obtained from reference TRBV5-8 and TRBJ2-1, is as follows: EAGVTQSPTHLIKTRGQQATLRCSPISGHTSVYWYQQALGLGLQFLLWYDEGEERNRGNFPPRFSGRQFPNYSSELNVNALELEDSALYLCASSLPLSGTSGGANNEQFFGPGTRLTVL.

This chain connects TRBV18 to TRBJ1-5; no firm D call. Germline loops: CDR1 KGHSH, CDR2 LQKENI. V was trimmed by 3 bases and J by 8 bases, leaving 17 bases between them. This CDR3 comprises 15 residues. CDR3 DNA: TGTGCCAGCTCACCTAGGGCTGGGGTGGTGGAGCCCCAGCATTTT. This gives the protein CASSPRAGVVEPQHF.

This clone has at least ten counts. The chain carries TRBV4-2 and TRBJ1-3; 7 bases are a match to TRBD1. The V gene end was trimmed by 4 bases and the J gene end by 4 bases; junction bases not matched to a gene: 4. This CDR3 is built from 14 residues. Germline lookup yields CDR1 LGHNA and CDR2 YNFKEQ. The CDR3 reads CASSPTGVGNTIYF. Written as DNA, the CDR3 is TGTGCCAGCAGCCCAACAGGGGTCGGAAACACCATATATTTT.

This chain joins TRBV6-4 and TRBJ2-7, with TRBD2 as a possible D gene (6 bases). The CDR3 is 16 residues long. V gave up 7 bases and J gave up 6 bases, with 25 bases separating them. Germline CDR1 is MRHNA and CDR2 is SNTAGT. CDR3 DNA: TGTGCCAGCATTCTAGGAGGGGAGGAGGATCGGGGCGAGCAGTACTTC. Amino acids: CASILGGEEDRGEQYF.